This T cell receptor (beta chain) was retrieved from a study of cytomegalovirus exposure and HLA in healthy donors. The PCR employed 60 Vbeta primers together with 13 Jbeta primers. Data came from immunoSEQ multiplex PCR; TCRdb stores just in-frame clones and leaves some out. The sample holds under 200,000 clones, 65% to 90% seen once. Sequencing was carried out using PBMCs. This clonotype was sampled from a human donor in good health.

The CDR3 sequence is CASSYRISGANVLTF. CDR3 nucleotide sequence: TGTGCCAGCAGCTATAGAATATCTGGGGCCAACGTCCTGACTTTC. The rearrangement joins TRBV5-6 to TRBJ2-6, with D unclear. The V gene lost 3 bases and the J gene lost 1 base, with 8 bases spanning the gap. The CDR3 runs to 15 residues. The germline V gene encodes CDR1 SGHDT and CDR2 YYEEEE.